This TCR beta chain was obtained from a study of cytomegalovirus exposure and HLA in healthy donors. Study summary: Drawn from HLA-typed donors, 83 million or so unique TCRs were held in an early data release.

Note on this clone: Antigen unknown.

Broader study findings: What a later analysis showed was that several of the most significant clusters appeared linked to common viral pathogens. It has been reported that TCR beta sequences accurately predicted the HLA-A and HLA-B alleles of most subjects. The study carried out a later analysis of TCR beta sequences. It associated approximately 16,000 of them with specific HLA alleles at a false discovery rate of 0.05.

This CDR3 comprises 15 residues. V was pared by 4 bases and J by 2 bases, with 14 bases between. Germline loops: CDR1 MNHEY, CDR2 SVGAGI. It was with 60 Vbeta and 13 Jbeta primers that the PCR ran. Clones were sequenced by immunoSEQ multiplex PCR, and TCRdb holds only the in-frame ones, with some missing. The data hold 150,000 or so clones, with 78% observed a single time. The source is a man aged 40-49 years in good health and CMV-seropositive. Source material: PBMCs. The chain is built from TRBV6-5 and TRBJ2-5, with D tentatively TRBD2 (7 bases). The CDR3 protein is CASSWGGQRQETQYF. The CDR3 DNA sequence: TGTGCCAGCAGTTGGGGGGGGCAGAGACAAGAGACCCAGTACTTC.